Listed here are 11 T cell receptor beta chains from one sample, sequenced in a study of CXCR3-negative and CXCR3-positive naive CD8 T cells. cDNA libraries for TRB were generated by 5' RACE incorporating UMI labels. Following a re-call of the 5' RACE reads, TCRdb has one entry per CDR3 protein and lacks DNA. The sample totals about 120,000 distinct CDR3 sequences. The sequenced sample was naive CXCR3- CD8+ T cells from blood. Subset given: CD45RO-CCR7+CD27+CD95- naive CD8+ T cells lacking CXCR3 (TNR3-). These receptors were obtained from a human donor in good health. Some clones in this sample may be carry-over from other donors' samples.

This sequence joins TRBV21-1 and TRBJ2-3. TRBV21-1 is a recognized pseudogene. The CDR3 extends over 16 amino acids. The CDR3 reads CASSKEPDGGTDTQYF.

This chain's CDR3 is CASSETGLAGFTDTQYF. The genes are TRBV18 and TRBJ2-3; TCRdb's D call of TRBD2 is untestable without DNA. CDR3 length: 17 residues. CDR1 is KGHSH and CDR2 is LQKENI in the germline V gene.

The chain couples TRBV7-3 to TRBJ2-2; absent DNA, TCRdb's TRBD1 call cannot be checked. The CDR3 sequence is 16 residues long. Germline V lookup: CDR1 SGHTA, CDR2 FQGTGA. CDR3: CASSSSTGGLTGELFF.

The chain is built from TRBV12-3 or TRBV12-4 and TRBJ2-3; as DNA is missing, the TRBD2 call by TCRdb cannot be tested. CDR3 length: 15 residues. Here the CDR3 reads CASSLPPRSTDTQYF.

The chain employs TRBV7-8 and TRBJ1-1; TCRdb reports TRBD1, a call that lacks DNA to check it against. There are 16 residues in the CDR3. Germline V CDR1 and CDR2: SGHVS, FQNEAQ. The CDR3 is CASSQGQGAVDTEAFF.

The chain combines TRBV19 with TRBJ2-2; TCRdb outputs TRBD1, but without DNA this stays unchecked. Looked up from germline, CDR1 is LNHDA and CDR2 is SQIVND (reference sequence). The CDR3 covers 17 residues. CDR3 amino acids: CASSISRTGGNTGELFF. Full variable domain (remainder filled in from reference TRBV19 and TRBJ2-2): DGGITQSPKYLFRKEGQNVTLSCEQNLNHDAMYWYRQDPGQGLRLIYYSQIVNDFQKGDIAEGYSVSREKKESFPLTVTSAQKNPTAFYLCASSISRTGGNTGELFFGEGSRLTVL.

The CDR3 sequence is CASSPQDRSGTIYF. V gene TRBV7-9 combines with J gene TRBJ1-3; the TCRdb D gene call, TRBD1, has no DNA to confirm it. The CDR3 has 14 residues. CDR1 is SEHNR and CDR2 is FQNEAQ in the germline V gene (reference sequence). Complete variable domain (other parts from reference TRBV7-9 and TRBJ1-3): DTGVSQNPRHKITKRGQNVTFRCDPISEHNRLYWYRQTLGQGPEFLTYFQNEAQLEKSRLLSDRFSAERPKGSFSTLEIQRTEQGDSAMYLCASSPQDRSGTIYFGEGSWLTVV.

The V call is TRBV29-1, the J call TRBJ2-1; TCRdb's D gene call, TRBD2, goes unchecked for lack of DNA. The germline CDR1 and CDR2 sequences are SQVTM and ANQGSEA. CDR3 length equals 13 residues. The CDR3 sequence is CSPRLAGDNVQFF.

The V call is TRBV7-8, the J call TRBJ2-2; the TRBD1 assignment by TCRdb is unverifiable without DNA. The CDR3 runs 17 residues. CDR1 and CDR2 (germline): SGHVS, FQNEAQ. The CDR3 sequence is CASSLGPGTQGTGELFF.

The chain recombines TRBV6-2 or TRBV6-3 with TRBJ2-1; TCRdb's D call, TRBD1, is unchecked because there is no DNA. Germline lookup yields CDR1 MNHEY and CDR2 SVGEGT. CDR3 length: 15 amino acids. The CDR3 sequence is CASSIQGAGYNEQFF.

This chain links TRBV4-1 with TRBJ1-5; without DNA, the TCRdb call of TRBD1 cannot be checked. The CDR3 consists of 17 residues. The germline V gene has CDR1 MGHRA and CDR2 YSYEKL. This CDR3 reads CASSHYPPGTGNQPQHF.